The 13 T cell receptor beta chains listed next were all sequenced from one sample in a study of human T cells and chemical hapten exposure (dated by TCRdb to the early 2020s). The library relied on 5' RACE. The instrument was an Illumina MiSeq. In-frame beta chains were kept once TCRdb had trimmed the public reads at Q25 with fastp and called clones with MiXCR. Rows with one shared CDR3 protein collapse into an entry with the most common genes and DNA. Present in this sample are 130,000 or so distinct CDR3 sequences, 4.1% of which were seen just once. The ten largest clones capture approximately 1.3% of the sample. Total RNA was isolated from unfractionated whole blood collected in Tempus Blood RNA tubes. These receptors were collected from a female donor in good health.

In this sample, this clonotype turned up many times. The chain is built from TRBV29-1 and TRBJ2-3; D might be TRBD1 or TRBD2, each matching 6 bases. Germline V CDR1 and CDR2: SQVTM, ANQGSEA. The CDR3 spans 15 residues. The V end was cut by 5 bases, the J end by 1 base, with 16 bases between. Here the CDR3 DNA reads TGCAGCGTTCACAAACGGGGGCCTGGCACAGATACGCAGTATTTT. Residues: CSVHKRGPGTDTQYF.

Many counts were recorded for this clonotype. The rearrangement links TRBV7-2 to TRBJ1-3, with D perhaps TRBD1 (6 bases). Looked up from germline, CDR1 is SGHTA and CDR2 is FQGNSA. The CDR3 spans 14 residues. V dropped 6 bases and J dropped 2 bases, with 11 bases sitting between them. The CDR3 DNA sequence: TGTGCCAGCAGAGAGGGGGTAACTGGAAACACCATATATTTT. Amino acid sequence: CASREGVTGNTIYF.

This clonotype showed up many times. This sequence joins TRBV6-4 and TRBJ2-1, with TRBD2 matching 7 bases. Germline V gene lookup returns CDR1 MRHNA and CDR2 SNTAGT. J lost 2 bases, V lost 3 bases, and 4 bases had no gene match. The CDR3 is 15 residues long. CDR3 nucleotide sequence: TGTGCCAGCAGTGAGGCTGCGGGGGCCTACAATGAGCAGTTCTTC. Amino acid sequence: CASSEAAGAYNEQFF.

This clonotype appeared many times. The rearrangement uses TRBV6-1 and TRBJ1-1, with 7 positions matching TRBD1. Per the germline V gene, CDR1 is MNHNS and CDR2 is SASEGT. Trimming took 2 bases from V and 11 from J; bases not matched to a gene: 8. The length of the CDR3 is 13 residues. The DNA of the CDR3 is TGTGCCAGCAGTGAACAAGGGACAGCGGGTGCTTTCTTT. Translation gives CASSEQGTAGAFF.

This clonotype was picked up many times. The V gene is TRBV6-2 or TRBV6-3, the J gene TRBJ1-1, with 9 bases lining up with TRBD1. Germline CDR1 and CDR2: MNHEY and SVGEGT. The CDR3 loop spans 12 amino acids. Losses at the gene ends were 8 bases for V and 5 bases for J; bases not matched to a gene: 3. CDR3 loop: CASGTGKTEAFF. CDR3 coding DNA: TGTGCCAGCGGGACAGGGAAGACTGAAGCTTTCTTT.

This clonotype was seen many times. The chain couples TRBV19 to TRBJ1-4; no firm D call. V lost 3 bases and J lost 0, with 11 bases in between. Germline CDR1 and CDR2: LNHDA and SQIVND (reference sequence). CDR3 size: 16 residues. CDR3 DNA: TGTGCCAGTAGTATCGCGGACCCGGCAACTAATGAAAAACTGTTTTTT. This codes for CASSIADPATNEKLFF.

The chain combines TRBV7-6 with TRBJ2-7, with D tentatively TRBD2 (5 bases). Trimming pared 1 base from V and 3 bases from J, leaving 16 bases between. The CDR3 has 16 residues. The germline CDR1 and CDR2 sequences are SGHVS and FNYEAQ. The CDR3 DNA is TGTGCCAGCAGCTTAGACATCGGAGAGGGCCTCTACGAGCAGTACTTC. Translated, it gives CASSLDIGEGLYEQYF.

This clonotype was picked up one time. Here the CDR3 reads CASSSRGGGSPLHF. CDR3 in DNA: TGTGCCAGCAGCTCGAGGGGTGGGGGATCACCCCTCCACTTT. The rearrangement links TRBV5-5 to TRBJ1-6; a weak D match, TRBD1 (5 bases). Germline assignment: CDR1 SGHKS and CDR2 YYEKEE (reference sequence). Trimming left V 3 bases short and J 10 bases short, with 14 bases between. The CDR3 covers 14 residues. Supplemented by reference TRBV5-5 and TRBJ1-6, the full variable domain reads DAGVTQSPTHLIKTRGQQVTLRCSPISGHKSVSWYQQVLGQGPQFIFQYYEKEERGRGNFPDRFSARQFPNYSSELNVNALLLGDSALYLCASSSRGGGSPLHFGNGTRLTVT.

The sample holds many counts of this clonotype. The chain links TRBV6-1 to TRBJ1-3; 10 positions agree with TRBD1. This CDR3 has 16 residues. The germline V gene encodes CDR1 MNHNS and CDR2 SASEGT. Trimming removed 5 bases from V and 1 base from J; junction bases left unmatched: 5. The CDR3 sequence is CASSLRTGGSGNTIYF. DNA of the CDR3: TGTGCCAGCAGTCTTCGGACAGGGGGTTCTGGAAACACCATATATTTT.

At least ten counts were recorded for this clonotype. The chain couples TRBV7-9 to TRBJ2-3, with TRBD1 as a possible D gene (6 bases). The ends were cut back, 4 bases at V and 4 bases at J, with 9 bases in the middle. The CDR3 covers 13 residues. From germline, CDR1 is SEHNR and CDR2 FQNEAQ (reference sequence). This CDR3 reads CASSSNRADTQYF. The CDR3 DNA sequence: TGTGCCAGCAGCTCTAACAGGGCAGATACGCAGTATTTT.

This clonotype was picked up a small number of times. The rearrangement links TRBV2 to TRBJ2-5; 7 nucleotides agree with TRBD1. V gave up 4 bases and J gave up 10 bases; unmatched junction bases: 6. Germline loops: CDR1 SNHLY, CDR2 FYNNEI. This CDR3 is 12 amino acids long. The DNA for the CDR3 is TGTGCCAGCAGTGGACAGGGTACGGTCCAGTACTTC. This gives the protein CASSGQGTVQYF.

This clonotype was seen only a few times. With a much larger clone just one base away, this may be a read error. V gene TRBV5-5 combines with J gene TRBJ2-7; 9 positions agree with TRBD2. Losses at the gene ends were 4 bases for V and 5 bases for J; bases not matched to a gene: 13. The CDR3 covers 16 residues. In germline, CDR1 is SGHKS, CDR2 YYEKEE (reference sequence). The CDR3: CASSRVAASGEDEQYF. CDR3 sequence (DNA): TGTGCCAGCAGCCGCGTGGCGGCTAGCGGGGAGGACGAGCAGTACTTC.

This clonotype occurred many times. The genes are TRBV20-1 and TRBJ2-1, with TRBD2 as a possible D gene (5 bases). Germline values: CDR1 DFQATT, CDR2 SNEGSKA (reference sequence). Between the trimmed V and J ends, which lost 3 bases and 8 bases, there was a span of 17 bases. This CDR3 contains 14 residues. As DNA, the CDR3 is TGCAGTGCTAGGAGACGGGATGGTATTGATGAGCAGTTCTTC. It specifies CSARRRDGIDEQFF.